A single sample is the source of the 2 T cell receptor beta chains below, sequenced in a study of T cells in Graves' hyperthyroidism and ophthalmopathy. The CDR3 regions of TCR beta were amplified from RNA transcripts. With the HTBI primer set, the TCR CDR3 went through a first round of RT-PCR. One entry per CDR3 protein, called by TCRdb with MiXCR from the multiplex PCR reads. The profile shows about 640,000 distinct CDR3 sequences, roughly 20% of them singletons. The source material was blood. The receptors were sampled from a man aged 30 to 45 with Graves' ophthalmopathy.

The table lists this clonotype with a few counts. The junction differs from germline at one of its ends, possibly a read error. The chain carries TRBV7-3 and TRBJ2-7; D gene uncertain. This CDR3 is 15 amino acids long. Germline V gene data show CDR1 as SGHTA and CDR2 as FQGTGA. The CDR3 loop reads CSSSPGPRARYEQYF. CDR3 bases: TGTTCCAGCAGTCCCGGGCCAAGGGCACGCTACGAGCAGTACTTC.

The V and J genes are TRBV28 and TRBJ2-7, with 7 bases lining up with TRBD2. CDR1 is MDHEN, CDR2 SYDVKM, per germline. The CDR3 is made up of 16 amino acids. The ends lost 5 bases at V and 0 bases at J; junction bases unmatched: 10. CDR3 coding DNA: TGTGCCAGCAGTCCCCCCCGGGGGGAGGGCTCCTACGAGCAGTACTTC. Translating it yields CASSPPRGEGSYEQYF.